This note documents a single TCR beta chain sequence. These data belong to a study of control samples from healthy donors and cancer patients. TCRdb keeps only in-frame clones here, not all; method: immunoSEQ multiplex PCR. The table records 68,000 or so clones, about 83% of them present only once. Germline V lookup: CDR1 LGHNA, CDR2 YSLEER. There are 15 residues in the CDR3. With 4 bases removed from V and 7 bases from J, the gap between germline ends came to 16 bases. This clonotype was sampled from a man in his sixties in good health. Sequencing was carried out using blood. The V call is TRBV4-3, the J call TRBJ2-2; D remains unclear. The chain's CDR3 is CASSRIVGLIGELFF. The CDR3 DNA sequence: TGCGCCAGCAGCCGGATTGTGGGTCTCATCGGGGAGCTGTTTTTT.